The 9 T cell receptor beta chains below come from one sample, sequenced in a study of cytomegalovirus exposure and HLA in healthy donors. PCR primers comprised 60 Vbeta and 13 Jbeta primers. The repertoire was sequenced with immunoSEQ multiplex PCR; TCRdb's copy has only in-frame clones and lacks some. The sample includes about 160,000 clones, 80% seen only once; the top ten take roughly 9.7%. Sequencing was carried out using PBMCs. Receptor source: a man between 18 and 35 years old in good health and CMV-seropositive.

The rearrangement joins TRBV9 to TRBJ1-4, with a tentative D call TRBD1 (6 bases). The germline V and J ends were trimmed by 4 bases and 3 bases, with 13 bases remaining between them. Per germline, CDR1 SGDLS and CDR2 YYNGEE. The CDR3 consists of 15 residues. CDR3 DNA: TGTGCCAGCAGCCCCTTGACAGGAGCTAATGAAAAACTGTTTTTT. Residues: CASSPLTGANEKLFF.

J is TRBJ1-4 and V is TRBV25-1; tentatively, D is TRBD1 (5 bases). Trimming left V 1 base short and J 0 bases short, with 9 bases between. This CDR3 is built from 16 residues. From germline, CDR1 is MGHDK and CDR2 SYGVNS. The CDR3 region has the DNA TGTGCCAGCAGTGAATTCGGGGGAGCAACTAATGAAAAACTGTTTTTT. It translates to CASSEFGGATNEKLFF.

The rearrangement uses TRBV19 and TRBJ2-2; 7 nucleotides align to TRBD2. The germline V gene encodes CDR1 LNHDA and CDR2 SQIVND (reference sequence). The V segment lost 7 bases and the J segment 3 bases; nucleotides outside the gene matches: 8. This CDR3 is 15 amino acids long. CDR3 loop: CASKWGGTDTGELFF. CDR3 nucleotides: TGTGCCAGTAAATGGGGGGGGACGGACACCGGGGAGCTGTTTTTT.

CDR3 sequence (DNA): TGTGCAAGTCGCTTAGCTGAGGGACAGTCCTACGAGCAGTACTTC. Its protein is CASRLAEGQSYEQYF. V usage is TRBV12-2 and J usage is TRBJ2-7; the table's D call, TRBD1, was not checked against the DNA. TRBV12-2 is reported as a pseudogene. The CDR3 covers 15 residues.

This clone was counted only a few times. The genes are TRBV9 and TRBJ2-7; tentative D call: TRBD1 (6 bases). The CDR3 sequence is 14 residues long. Germline V CDR1 and CDR2: SGDLS, YYNGEE. V was clipped by 0 bases and J by 7 bases, with 14 bases between them. The CDR3 nucleotides are TGTGCCAGCAGCGTAGGGGTGGGGGCCCAAGAGCAGTACTTC. This gives the protein CASSVGVGAQEQYF.

The CDR3 reads CASSMTGEDRHVTF. The DNA for the CDR3 is TGTGCCAGCTCCATGACAGGGGAGGACAGGCACGTCACCTTC. This sequence joins TRBV18 and TRBJ1-2; 8 bases are shared with TRBD1. The CDR3 runs 14 residues. CDR1 and CDR2 from the germline V gene are KGHSH and LQKENI. Unmatched junction bases numbered 16, after V lost 6 bases and J lost 13 bases.

The chain has TRBV30 and TRBJ2-5; D uncertain. Germline CDR1 GTSNPN, CDR2 SVGIG (reference sequence). Trimming left V 3 bases short and J 1 base short, with 6 bases between. The CDR3 is made up of 12 amino acids. This chain's CDR3 is CAWRQFQETQYF. The DNA for the CDR3 is TGTGCCTGGAGACAGTTCCAAGAGACCCAGTACTTC.

The CDR3 region is CASSIVASTEQFF. The CDR3 nucleotides are TGTGCCAGTAGTATAGTGGCTTCCACTGAGCAGTTCTTC. V usage is TRBV19 and J usage is TRBJ2-1; no clear D gene. The CDR3 has 13 residues. CDR1 and CDR2 from the germline V gene are LNHDA and SQIVND (reference sequence). Trimming stripped 1 base from V and 9 bases from J, with 10 bases between. The complete variable domain, with remaining parts taken from reference TRBV19 and TRBJ2-1, reads DGGITQSPKYLFRKEGQNVTLSCEQNLNHDAMYWYRQDPGQGLRLIYYSQIVNDFQKGDIAEGYSVSREKKESFPLTVTSAQKNPTAFYLCASSIVASTEQFFGPGTRLTVL.

This rearrangement joins TRBV2 to TRBJ1-2; 8 nucleotides agree with TRBD1. Germline values: CDR1 SNHLY, CDR2 FYNNEI. Trimming took 5 bases from V and 4 from J; bases not matched to a gene: 6. This CDR3 contains 14 residues. The CDR3 is CASSIGQGAYGYTF. As DNA, the CDR3 is TGTGCCAGCAGTATAGGACAGGGTGCCTATGGCTACACCTTC.